This T cell receptor (beta chain) comes out of a study of T cell responses to AZD1222 COVID-19 vaccine. In the case of this clone: As yet, its antigen is unknown.

TCRdb keeps only in-frame clones here, not all; method: immunoSEQ multiplex PCR. This table holds tens of thousands of clones, 90% found once. Study-wide findings and caveats: After two AZD1222 doses, spike-specific TCR breadth and depth rose versus day 0. White British ancestry dominated among donors, who included more females, and clonal diversity was possibly underestimated.

There are 14 residues in the CDR3. Trimming removed 3 bases at V and 6 bases at J, with 12 bases between. The germline CDR1 and CDR2 sequences are MNHNS and SASEGT. The chain carries TRBV6-1 and TRBJ1-5; a weak D match, TRBD1 (5 bases). Specimen: peripheral blood, collected on day 0 of AZD1222 vaccination. The source is an adult in good health. CDR3 in DNA: TGTGCCAGCAGTGATCAGGGTGGCGGTCAGCCCCAGCATTTT. Protein product: CASSDQGGGQPQHF.